These T cell receptor beta chains were read from a single sample in a study of regulatory T cells in long-lasting Graves disease. MiXCR, applied by TCRdb to the multiplex PCR reads, yields one record per CDR3 protein. The sample carries about 220,000 distinct CDR3 sequences, roughly 19% recorded once. This sample was shared with a second study, whose subject was T cells in Graves' hyperthyroidism and ophthalmopathy.

The starting material was peripheral blood mononuclear cells (PBMCs), obtained at new diagnosis, from a patient treated with antithyroid drugs. The source is a woman in her 30s with Graves disease. CDR3s leave out the opening cysteine and the closing phenylalanine or tryptophan.

j_gene | v_gene | CDR3aa
TRBJ1-4 | TRBV4-1 | ASSQESHRGRNEKLF
TRBJ1-5 | TRBV28 | ASSSGAGNQPQH
TRBJ1-1 | TRBV5-1 | ASSLSSMNTEAF
TRBJ1-1 | TRBV27 | ASSSRGPLEAF
TRBJ2-3 | TRBV5-1 | ASSLVAGRPDTQY
TRBJ2-7 | TRBV6-2/TRBV6-3 | ASSPITDSRVYEQY
TRBJ1-6 | TRBV30 | AWSAGLNSPLH
TRBJ2-2 | TRBV12-3/TRBV12-4 | ASSFRTSGRQSTGELF
TRBJ1-1 | TRBV3-1 | ASSQDKRKWAF
TRBJ2-3 | TRBV11-2 | ASSLVTESDTQY
TRBJ1-1 | TRBV11-1 | ASSLGPDTNTEAF
TRBJ2-7 | TRBV19 | ASSIRGPTYEQY
TRBJ2-1 | TRBV7-2 | ASSLTGATYNEQF
TRBJ2-5 | TRBV20-1 | SARGPAQETQY
TRBJ1-5 | TRBV28 | ASSLRAGLDGNQPQH
TRBJ2-1 | TRBV15 | ATSRDVSSYNEQF
TRBJ2-1 | TRBV28 | ASSLSDEQF
TRBJ2-7 | TRBV6-1 | ASSPFFGSEQY
TRBJ2-1 | TRBV7-8 | ASSPSRSSYNEQF
TRBJ1-3 | TRBV12-3/TRBV12-4 | ASSPRASSSGNTIY
TRBJ2-7 | TRBV19 | ASRGTGIRDEQY
TRBJ1-1 | TRBV12-3/TRBV12-4 | ASSQYRGRAEAF
TRBJ2-1 | TRBV5-1 | ASSFRDGDYNEQF
TRBJ1-3 | TRBV12-3/TRBV12-4 | ASRSGGSGNTIY
TRBJ2-7 | TRBV20-1 | SAIGRGAGGEQY
TRBJ2-3 | TRBV6-1 | ASSPGPKQDTQY
TRBJ1-5 | TRBV7-2 | ASSRRQGKQPQH
TRBJ2-3 | TRBV28 | ASSLYRGADTQY
TRBJ1-5 | TRBV15 | ATSRDKAAGQPQH
TRBJ2-5 | TRBV7-9 | ASSHQGHQETQY
TRBJ2-7 | TRBV6-1 | ASRPQASGGIEQY
TRBJ2-1 | TRBV7-2 | ASSLGILAVFYNEQF
TRBJ2-5 | TRBV12-3/TRBV12-4 | ASSRTGTVYQETQY
TRBJ1-4 | TRBV12-3/TRBV12-4 | ASSFGPTKGEKLF
TRBJ2-7 | TRBV6-1 | ASSEEVSEPSEEQY
TRBJ1-5 | TRBV27 | ASSAAGYVIQPQH
TRBJ1-6 | TRBV6-1 | ASRLGQGENSPLH
TRBJ1-1 | TRBV10-3 | AISDPGGENTEAF
TRBJ1-3 | TRBV11-2 | ASSVGGNTGNTIY
TRBJ1-2 | TRBV5-6 | ASSLIGTINYGYT
TRBJ1-2 | TRBV5-5 | ASSLVGQGLTYGYT
TRBJ1-5 | TRBV19 | ASNLGTPWESNQPQH
TRBJ1-3 | TRBV30 | AWSGASRNTIY
TRBJ1-3 | TRBV5-1 | ASSRTGTAGNTIY
TRBJ1-4 | TRBV5-1 | ASSETGDNVEKLF
TRBJ1-6 | TRBV9 | ASSVGQGSAPLH
TRBJ2-7 | TRBV5-4 | ASSLASDPPYEQY
TRBJ2-2 | TRBV9 | ASSEGRTNTGELF
TRBJ1-2 | TRBV28 | ASSLSLPDRVDGYT
TRBJ2-5 | TRBV4-1 | ASSLGQRETQY
TRBJ1-3 | TRBV3-1 | ASSQDRDGGNTIY
TRBJ2-1 | TRBV29-1 | SVGPSGRYNEQF
TRBJ1-4 | TRBV20-1 | SAGKQARNERLF
TRBJ2-1 | TRBV5-1 | ASSRGLGLDEQF
TRBJ2-7 | TRBV5-5 | ASSFVSYEQH